These 26 T cell receptor beta chains were all obtained from the same sample, sequenced in a study of T cell changes during pregnancy in multiple sclerosis (dated by TCRdb to between 2019 and 2020). Libraries were made using the immunoSEQ multiplex PCR assay. What TCRdb holds here is the immuneACCESS table cut down to in-frame rearrangements. Part of the clones is not present; checked against another copy, under half of the missing clones reflect an unresolved V gene, and the others are unexplained. Here the sample has about 58,000 clones; 93% occur a single time. Of the sample, 3.5% to 4.5% falls within the top ten clones. The material sequenced was CD8+ T cells from peripheral blood mononuclear cells, taken in the second trimester of pregnancy. The receptors were sampled from a female donor with multiple sclerosis, enrolled in a pregnancy study.

This clone showed up just once. This sequence joins TRBV28 and TRBJ2-2; TRBD2 matches 10 bases. Germline V gene sequence: CDR1 MDHEN, CDR2 SYDVKM. Unmatched junction bases numbered 18, after V lost 2 bases and J lost 0 bases. CDR3 length: 22 residues. The CDR3 DNA follows: TGTGCCAGCAGTTTACCTTTCGAGACTAGCGGGTCAAGGGGACCGAACACCGGGGAGCTGTTTTTT. Amino acid sequence: CASSLPFETSGSRGPNTGELFF.

CDR3 bases: TGCGCCAGCAGCCCATACAGGGGGCGCTACTCTGGGGCCAACGTCCTGACTTTC. This sequence encodes CASSPYRGRYSGANVLTF. The chain has TRBV5-1 and TRBJ2-6, with TRBD1 identical over 9 bases. Germline V CDR1 and CDR2: SGHRS, YFSETQ. V shed 4 bases, J shed 0 bases, and the junction held 8 bases outside the gene matches. The CDR3 contains 18 residues.

The CDR3 bases are TGCGCCAGCAGCCAAGCTTCCGGGACAGATAATTCACCCCTCCACTTT. This translates into CASSQASGTDNSPLHF. This chain joins TRBV4-1 and TRBJ1-6, with 7 bases matching TRBD1. The CDR3 runs to 16 residues. V lost 1 base to trimming and J lost 5 bases; unmatched junction nucleotides: 5. Germline CDR1 MGHRA, CDR2 YSYEKL.

This chain joins TRBV9 and TRBJ2-2; tentatively, D is TRBD2 (5 bases). V was pared by 0 bases and J by 5 bases, with 11 bases between. Germline CDR1 reads SGDLS; CDR2 reads YYNGEE. The CDR3 sequence is 15 residues long. CDR3 coding DNA: TGTGCCAGCAGCGTAGGGACCACGGGGACCGGGGAGCTGTTTTTT. Its protein product is CASSVGTTGTGELFF.

The J gene is TRBJ1-3, the V gene TRBV10-3, with D uncertain. V was trimmed by 3 bases and J by 0 bases, leaving 9 bases between them. The CDR3 totals 15 residues. Germline CDR1 and CDR2: ENHRY and SYGVKD. Here the CDR3 reads CAISEPESSGNTIYF. In DNA, the CDR3 is TGTGCCATCAGTGAACCAGAAAGCTCTGGAAACACCATATATTTT.

This clone was counted a single time. This chain uses TRBV2 with TRBJ1-5; 9 positions agree with TRBD1. Looked up from germline, CDR1 is SNHLY and CDR2 is FYNNEI. This CDR3 region has 16 residues. J was trimmed by 4 bases and V by 6 bases; bases with no gene match: 10. Here the CDR3 DNA reads TGTGCCAGCAGCAAGGAGGGGACAGGGCTTAATCAGCCCCAGCATTTT. Its translation: CASSKEGTGLNQPQHF.

This clone was seen a single time. The CDR3 spells CASRATPGLAVPSSYNEQFF. The CDR3 region has the DNA TGTGCAAGTCGCGCGACTCCGGGACTAGCGGTACCGAGCTCCTACAATGAGCAGTTCTTC. The chain employs TRBV12-2 and TRBJ2-1; the listed D gene, TRBD2, was not tested against the DNA. TRBV12-2 is labeled a pseudogene. The CDR3 covers 20 residues.

This chain joins TRBV6-5 and TRBJ1-4; D is unresolved. The CDR3 has 14 amino acids. Germline values: CDR1 MNHEY, CDR2 SVGAGI. Trimming took off 6 bases at V and 5 bases at J, with 13 bases between the two ends. The CDR3 DNA is TGTGCCAGCAGACCTATCCCCCAAAATGAAAAACTGTTTTTT. This sequence encodes CASRPIPQNEKLFF.

The chain couples TRBV10-3 to TRBJ2-3; the D gene is possibly TRBD1 (6 bases). Germline CDR1 is ENHRY and CDR2 is SYGVKD. The CDR3 runs to 12 residues. The V gene lost 9 bases and the J gene lost 4 bases, with 11 bases spanning the gap. The chain's CDR3 is CAIEDSSDTQYF. DNA for the CDR3: TGTGCCATTGAGGACAGCTCAGATACGCAGTATTTT.

The chain couples TRBV27 to TRBJ2-7; D is possibly TRBD2 (5 bases). Trimming pared 6 bases from V and 0 bases from J, leaving 18 bases between. Germline CDR1 and CDR2: MNHEY and SMNVEV (reference sequence). This CDR3 spans 16 amino acids. CDR3 sequence (DNA): TGTGCCAGCAGCTACCGATTAGGGAGTAGCTCCTACGAGCAGTACTTC. Its translation is CASSYRLGSSSYEQYF.

The genes are TRBV29-1 and TRBJ2-1, with 8 nucleotides matching TRBD1. The CDR3 runs 17 residues. Germline trimming cut 4 bases from V and 0 bases from J; bases unmatched to any gene: 11. Germline CDR1 and CDR2: SQVTM and ANQGSEA. CDR3 coding DNA: TGCAGCGTTGCGGGACAGGTCCTATCTAGCTCCTACAATGAGCAGTTCTTC. Residues: CSVAGQVLSSSYNEQFF.

This chain connects TRBV7-9 to TRBJ2-7, with 8 bases identical to TRBD1. Trimming at V came to 1 base and at J to 4 bases, leaving 6 bases not matched to a gene. Germline-derived CDR1 and CDR2 are SEHNR and FQNEAQ (reference sequence). The CDR3 has 15 residues. This chain's CDR3 is CASSLGPGGIYEQYF. The CDR3 DNA is TGTGCCAGCAGCTTAGGGCCAGGGGGCATTTACGAGCAGTACTTC.

The chain has TRBV9 and TRBJ2-1; no clear D gene. The CDR3 sequence is 16 residues long. The V gene's germline CDR1 is SGDLS and CDR2 YYNGEE. The ends were cut back, 2 bases at V and 0 bases at J, with 12 bases in the middle. In DNA form, the CDR3 reads TGTGCCAGCAGCGTCTGGAGCGCGAGCTCCTACAATGAGCAGTTCTTC. Encoded protein: CASSVWSASSYNEQFF.

The chain combines TRBV18 with TRBJ2-1, with D possibly TRBD2 on 5 matching bases. CDR1 and CDR2 (germline): KGHSH, LQKENI. The germline V and J ends were trimmed by 6 bases and 4 bases, with 13 bases remaining between them. This CDR3 spans 14 amino acids. The CDR3 DNA reads as TGTGCCAGCTCCCCGCCCGGGGTTTACAATGAGCAGTTCTTC. This translates into CASSPPGVYNEQFF. Using reference TRBV18 and TRBJ2-1 for the parts outside the CDR3, the full variable domain is NAGVMQNPRHLVRRRGQEARLRCSPMKGHSHVYWYRQLPEEGLKFMVYLQKENIIDESGMPKERFSAEFPKEGPSILRIQQVVRGDSAAYFCASSPPGVYNEQFFGPGTRLTVL.

The chain has TRBV14 and TRBJ1-4; D is unresolved. This CDR3 is built from 15 residues. Looked up from germline, CDR1 is SGHDN and CDR2 is FVKESK. V was cut by 2 bases and J by 5 bases, with 12 bases left in between. CDR3 protein: CASSQIGLSNEKLFF. CDR3 sequence (DNA): TGTGCCAGCAGCCAAATCGGACTCTCGAATGAAAAACTGTTTTTT. Variable domain in full (rest from reference TRBV14 and TRBJ1-4): EAGVTQFPSHSVIEKGQTVTLRCDPISGHDNLYWYRRVMGKEIKFLLHFVKESKQDESGMPNNRFLAERTGGTYSTLKVQPAELEDSGVYFCASSQIGLSNEKLFFGSGTQLSVL.

The chain carries TRBV30 and TRBJ1-4; D is unresolved. Trimming removed 3 bases from V and 7 bases from J, with 15 bases in between. From germline, CDR1 is GTSNPN and CDR2 SVGIG (reference sequence). The CDR3 is 14 residues long. In DNA form, the CDR3 reads TGTGCCTGGAGAGGAGAGGGTGCCTCTGAAAAACTGTTTTTT. This gives the protein CAWRGEGASEKLFF.

This clone was observed a single time. The chain combines TRBV27 with TRBJ2-7; 7 nucleotides align to TRBD1. This CDR3 has 14 amino acids. Trimming took 10 bases from V and 2 from J; bases not matched to a gene: 11. Germline lookup yields CDR1 MNHEY and CDR2 SMNVEV (reference sequence). The CDR3 here is CATSELGTAYEQYF. CDR3 nucleotide sequence: TGTGCCACCTCTGAACTCGGGACAGCCTACGAGCAGTACTTC.

The V call is TRBV7-9, the J call TRBJ1-2, with 8 positions matching TRBD1. CDR3 length equals 16 residues. Germline-derived CDR1 and CDR2 are SEHNR and FQNEAQ (reference sequence). J gave up 1 base and V 5 bases, and 9 bases lay outside the gene matches. CDR3 protein: CASSVPGGPHNYGYTF. The CDR3 DNA is TGTGCCAGCAGCGTTCCAGGGGGCCCGCATAACTATGGCTACACCTTC.

This chain links TRBV4-2 with TRBJ2-7; possibly TRBD2 for D (5 bases). V was trimmed by 3 bases and J by 5 bases, leaving 5 bases between them. Germline V gives CDR1 LGHNA, CDR2 YNFKEQ. The CDR3 runs 11 residues. The CDR3 region has the DNA TGTGCCAGCAGCCAGGGAGACGAGCAGTACTTC. Amino acids: CASSQGDEQYF.

The V gene is TRBV1, the J gene TRBJ2-6; the D call in the table, TRBD1, was not verified against the DNA. TRBV1 is termed a pseudogene. The CDR3 is 19 amino acids. CDR3 sequence reads: CTSSHQWGTRDSGANVLTF. The CDR3 coding sequence is TGCACCAGCAGCCACCAGTGGGGGACAAGGGACTCTGGGGCCAACGTCCTGACTTTC.

This clone was detected once. The chain is built from TRBV7-9 and TRBJ1-5; 10 nucleotides align to TRBD1. The ends lost 4 bases at V and 6 bases at J; junction bases unmatched: 6. The CDR3 contains 15 residues. From germline, CDR1 is SEHNR and CDR2 FQNEAQ (reference sequence). The CDR3 here is CASSSGQGGSQPQHF. The CDR3 region has the DNA TGTGCCAGCAGCTCCGGACAGGGGGGCAGTCAGCCCCAGCATTTT. Full variable domain (outside the CDR3, taken from reference TRBV7-9 and TRBJ1-5): DTGVSQNPRHKITKRGQNVTFRCDPISEHNRLYWYRQTLGQGPEFLTYFQNEAQLEKSRLLSDRFSAERPKGSFSTLEIQRTEQGDSAMYLCASSSGQGGSQPQHFGDGTRLSIL.

The chain carries TRBV7-3 and TRBJ2-2, with TRBD2 identical over 7 bases. Germline trimming cut 2 bases from V and 4 bases from J; bases unmatched to any gene: 10. This CDR3 spans 17 amino acids. Germline CDR1 is SGHTA and CDR2 is FQGTGA. CDR3 DNA sequence: TGTGCCAGCAGCTTAGCCCCCGGGGGGTCCCCCACCGGGGAGCTGTTTTTT. Translated: CASSLAPGGSPTGELFF.

The chain combines TRBV4-3 with TRBJ1-4; D is undetermined. V gave up 0 bases and J gave up 8 bases, with 19 bases separating them. CDR3 length: 17 amino acids. Germline CDR1 reads LGHNA; CDR2 reads YSLEER. CDR3 residues: CASSQDPAGREREKLFF. For the CDR3, the DNA is TGCGCCAGCAGCCAAGACCCCGCCGGGAGGGAGAGGGAAAAACTGTTTTTT.

V usage is TRBV2 and J usage is TRBJ2-5; maybe TRBD1 (5 bases). This CDR3 is built from 12 residues. Trimming took off 4 bases at V and 7 bases at J, with 10 bases between the two ends. The germline V gene encodes CDR1 SNHLY and CDR2 FYNNEI. This CDR3 reads CASSVRVGTQYF. The CDR3 DNA reads as TGTGCCAGCAGTGTCAGGGTAGGGACCCAGTACTTC.

Only a few counts were recorded for this clone. The V gene is TRBV7-9, the J gene TRBJ1-4; possibly TRBD1 for D (6 bases). Germline lookup yields CDR1 SEHNR and CDR2 FQNEAQ (reference sequence). The germline V and J ends were trimmed by 1 base and 12 bases, with 15 bases remaining between them. The CDR3 has 14 residues. This CDR3 is CASSLDGGPQELFF. The CDR3 DNA reads as TGTGCCAGCAGCTTAGATGGGGGCCCGCAGGAACTGTTTTTT.

The V call is TRBV29-1, the J call TRBJ2-1; TRBD2 might be the D (6 bases). The CDR3 extends over 12 amino acids. Trimming removed 4 bases at V and 6 bases at J, with 10 bases between. Germline V lookup: CDR1 SQVTM, CDR2 ANQGSEA. The CDR3 region has the DNA TGCAGCGTTGTAGCGGCTCGCAATGAGCAGTTCTTC. It yields the protein CSVVAARNEQFF.